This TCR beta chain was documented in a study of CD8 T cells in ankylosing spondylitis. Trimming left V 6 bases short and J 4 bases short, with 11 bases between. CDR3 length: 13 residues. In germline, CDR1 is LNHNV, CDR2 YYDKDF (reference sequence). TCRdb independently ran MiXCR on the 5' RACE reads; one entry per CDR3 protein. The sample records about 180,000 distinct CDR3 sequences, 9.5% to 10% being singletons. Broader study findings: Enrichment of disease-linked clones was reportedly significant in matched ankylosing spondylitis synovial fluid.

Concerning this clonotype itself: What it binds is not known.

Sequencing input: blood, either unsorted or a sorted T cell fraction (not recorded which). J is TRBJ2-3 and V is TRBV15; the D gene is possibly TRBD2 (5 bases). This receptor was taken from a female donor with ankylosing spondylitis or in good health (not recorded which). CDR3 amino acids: CATRRVNADTQYF. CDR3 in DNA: TGTGCCACCAGGAGGGTCAACGCAGATACGCAGTATTTT.